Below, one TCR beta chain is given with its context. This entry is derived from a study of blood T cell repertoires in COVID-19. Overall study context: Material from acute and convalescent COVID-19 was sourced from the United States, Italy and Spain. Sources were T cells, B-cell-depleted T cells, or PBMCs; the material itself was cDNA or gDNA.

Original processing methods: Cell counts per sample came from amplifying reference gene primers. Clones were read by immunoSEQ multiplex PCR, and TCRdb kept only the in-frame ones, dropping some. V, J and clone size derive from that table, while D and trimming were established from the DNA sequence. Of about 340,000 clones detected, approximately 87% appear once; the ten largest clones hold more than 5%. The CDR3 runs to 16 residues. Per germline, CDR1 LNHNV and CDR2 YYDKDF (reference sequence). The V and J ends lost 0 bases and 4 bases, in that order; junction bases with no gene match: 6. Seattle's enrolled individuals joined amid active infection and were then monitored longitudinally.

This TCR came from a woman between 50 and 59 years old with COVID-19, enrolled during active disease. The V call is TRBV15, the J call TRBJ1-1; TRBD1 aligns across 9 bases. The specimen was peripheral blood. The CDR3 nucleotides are TGTGCCACCAGCAGAGATACAGGGGGCAGAAGCACTGAAGCTTTCTTT. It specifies CATSRDTGGRSTEAFF.